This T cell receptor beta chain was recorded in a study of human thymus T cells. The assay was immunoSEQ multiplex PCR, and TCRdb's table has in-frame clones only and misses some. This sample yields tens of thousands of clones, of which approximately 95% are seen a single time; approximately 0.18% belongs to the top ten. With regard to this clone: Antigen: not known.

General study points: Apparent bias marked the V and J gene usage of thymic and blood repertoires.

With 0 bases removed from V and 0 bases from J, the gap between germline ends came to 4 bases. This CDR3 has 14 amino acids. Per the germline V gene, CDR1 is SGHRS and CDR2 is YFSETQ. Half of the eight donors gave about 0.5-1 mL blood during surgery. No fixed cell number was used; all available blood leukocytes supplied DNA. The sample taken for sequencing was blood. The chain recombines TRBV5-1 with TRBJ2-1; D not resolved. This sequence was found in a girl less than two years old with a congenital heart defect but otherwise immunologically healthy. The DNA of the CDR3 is TGCGCCAGCAGCTTGGAGGGCTCCTACAATGAGCAGTTCTTC. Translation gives CASSLEGSYNEQFF.